Below, one TCR beta chain is given with its context. This sample was taken from a study of blood T cell repertoires in COVID-19. Study information: Specimens from acute and convalescent COVID-19 originated in the United States, Italy and Spain. From T cells, B-cell-depleted T cells, or PBMCs came the material, which was cDNA or gDNA.

Authors' methods: Amplifying reference gene primers gave estimates of nucleated cell counts. Using immunoSEQ multiplex PCR, the repertoire was profiled, and TCRdb retains in-frame clones only, with some absent. Clonal size and the V and J genes are those of that table, whereas D and trimming came from the DNA. The data hold about 240,000 clones, with about 88% observed a single time. The sequence was obtained from a woman between 40 and 50 years old who had recovered from COVID-19. The sequenced material came from peripheral blood.

DNA of the CDR3: TGTGCCAGCAGCGCCAACAGAGCCTATAATTCACCCCTCCACTTT. Protein product: CASSANRAYNSPLHF. The rearrangement joins TRBV9 to TRBJ1-6; D uncertain. The germline CDR1 and CDR2 sequences are SGDLS and YYNGEE. The CDR3 loop spans 15 amino acids. The germline V and J ends were trimmed by 3 bases and 2 bases, with 9 bases remaining between them.